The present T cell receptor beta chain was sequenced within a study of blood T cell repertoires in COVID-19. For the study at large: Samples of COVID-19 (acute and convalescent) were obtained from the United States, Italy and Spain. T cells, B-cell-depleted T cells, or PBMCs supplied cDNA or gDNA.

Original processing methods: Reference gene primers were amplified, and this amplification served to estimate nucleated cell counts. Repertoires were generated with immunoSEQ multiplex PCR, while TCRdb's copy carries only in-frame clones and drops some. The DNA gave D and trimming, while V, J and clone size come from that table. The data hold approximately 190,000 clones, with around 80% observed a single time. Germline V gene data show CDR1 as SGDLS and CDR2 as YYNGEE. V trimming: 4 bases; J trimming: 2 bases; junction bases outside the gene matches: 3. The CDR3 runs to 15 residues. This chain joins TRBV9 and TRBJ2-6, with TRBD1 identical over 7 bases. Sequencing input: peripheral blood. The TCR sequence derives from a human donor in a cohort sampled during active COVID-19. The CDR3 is CASSRTGAGANVLTF. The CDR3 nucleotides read TGTGCCAGCAGCCGTACAGGGGCTGGGGCCAACGTCCTGACTTTC.